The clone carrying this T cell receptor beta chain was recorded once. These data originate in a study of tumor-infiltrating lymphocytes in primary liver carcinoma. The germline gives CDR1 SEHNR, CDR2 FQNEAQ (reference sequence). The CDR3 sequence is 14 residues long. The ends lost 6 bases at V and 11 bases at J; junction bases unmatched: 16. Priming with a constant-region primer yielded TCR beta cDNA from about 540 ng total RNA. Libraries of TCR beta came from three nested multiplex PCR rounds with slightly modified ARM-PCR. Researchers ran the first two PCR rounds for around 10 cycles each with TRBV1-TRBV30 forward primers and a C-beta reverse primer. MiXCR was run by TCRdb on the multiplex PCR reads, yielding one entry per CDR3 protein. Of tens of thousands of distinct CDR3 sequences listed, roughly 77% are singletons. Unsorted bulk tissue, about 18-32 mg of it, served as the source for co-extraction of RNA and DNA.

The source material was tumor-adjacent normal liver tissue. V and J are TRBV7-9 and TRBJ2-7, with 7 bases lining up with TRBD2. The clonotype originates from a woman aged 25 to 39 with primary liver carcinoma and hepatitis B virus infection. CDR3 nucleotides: TGTGCCAGCAGTTCGGGAGGCCTCTCCTACAAGGAGTACTTC. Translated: CASSSGGLSYKEYF.